These T cell receptor beta chains were read from a single sample in a study of cytomegalovirus exposure and HLA in healthy donors. Clones were sequenced by immunoSEQ multiplex PCR, and TCRdb holds only the in-frame ones, with some missing. The table includes about 120,000 clones, roughly 74% detected once. Sequencing was done on a sample of PBMCs. These receptors all come from a male donor in good health and CMV-seronegative. Each CDR3 is given with its conserved first and last residue. D genes are given only for firm matches. The size entry is marked missing in some rows and otherwise reads once, few, many or a size class.

TRBV7-6,TRBJ2-1,TRBD2,NA,CASSLSGGGPYNEQFF,TGTGCCAGCAGCTTATCAGGCGGGGGACCTTACAATGAGCAGTTCTTC
TRBV6-6,TRBJ1-2,NA,few,CASSYSGYGYTF,TGTGCCAGCAGTTACTCCGGCTATGGCTACACCTTC
TRBV28,TRBJ2-2,TRBD2,NA,CATGTSGRGGGTGELFF,TGTGCCACCGGGACTAGCGGGAGGGGGGGAGGCACCGGGGAGCTGTTTTTT
TRBV7-9,TRBJ2-7,TRBD1,NA,CASSITRQGAFFYEQYF,TGTGCCAGCAGCATAACCCGACAGGGGGCATTCTTCTACGAGCAGTACTTC
TRBV4-3,TRBJ2-2,TRBD2,NA,CASSQAISGANTGELFF,TGCGCCAGCAGCCAGGCGATTAGCGGGGCGAACACCGGGGAGCTGTTTTTT
TRBV15,TRBJ1-3,TRBD1,NA,CATRDRVSGNTIYF,TGTGCCACCAGGGACAGGGTATCCGGAAACACCATATATTTT
TRBV7-9,TRBJ2-1,NA,NA,CASRPGGPNEQFF,TGTGCCAGCAGACCAGGGGGGCCCAATGAGCAGTTCTTC
TRBV19,TRBJ1-2,NA,NA,CASSIAGANYGYTF,TGTGCCAGTAGTATAGCAGGGGCAAACTATGGCTACACCTTC
TRBV25-1,TRBJ1-1,TRBD1,NA,CASSEALNRGAFF,TGTGCCAGCAGTGAAGCTCTTAACAGGGGAGCTTTCTTT
TRBV5-1,TRBJ1-1,NA,NA,CASSTQGRGTEAFF,TGCGCCAGCAGCACGCAGGGTAGGGGCACTGAAGCTTTCTTT
TRBV27,TRBJ2-7,NA,NA,CASEGMYEQYF,TGTGCCAGCGAGGGTATGTACGAGCAGTACTTC
TRBV28,TRBJ2-6,TRBD2,NA,CASNPAGAGANVLTF,TGTGCCAGCAACCCCGCGGGGGCTGGGGCCAACGTCCTGACTTTC